This paragraph reports one T cell receptor (beta chain). This clonotype appeared a few times. This clone's antigen is unknown. Base qualities are not provided; no much larger clone lies one nucleotide away. Counted from cysteine to phenylalanine, this CDR3 has 14 amino acids. The read is trimmed to its CDR3 DNA, 42 bases read in frame from base 1. The germline V gene gives CDR1 as ENHRY and CDR2 as SYGVKD. Clipping removes 4 bases from V and 7 bases from J, with 5 as the unmatched junction base count. This entry is derived from a study of CD8+CD57+ T cells in acquired aplastic anemia (dated by TCRdb to 2016 to 2019). About the study as a whole: Extracted DNA from sorted CD4+ and CD8+ cells averaged approximately 3 ug, ranging from roughly 0.17 to 30 ug. An average of approximately 10 million reads for CD4+ cells and 11.0 million reads for CD8+ cells was obtained from healthy donor samples.

Genomic DNA served as template for TCR beta VDJ combination and CDR3 sequence profiling. TCR repertoire sequencing was run on an Illumina HiSeq 2000. Per the original workflow: TRBV/TRBJ rearrangement plots, CDR3 size and DJ length profiles, and Simpson's diversity index were used to evaluate the repertoires. The most abundant DNA sequence in the deep sequencing data was taken as the immunodominant clone. CDR3 amino acid sequences were checked for sharing between subjects and were compared against published repertoires and the VDJdb database. Using fastp trimming at Q25 and MiXCR clonotype assembly, TCRdb reanalyzed the public sequencing data and kept in-frame beta chains. Every CDR3 protein is listed once, alongside the most common genes and DNA of its rows. It is TCRdb's table, rather than the study itself, that gives the V and J calls and clone size. The sample table shows 150,000 to 200,000 distinct CDR3 sequences, and 50% to 75% are seen once. 45% of the sample is held by the ten biggest clonotypes.

In this study, sorted CD4+ and CD8+ T cells from the blood of healthy subjects and of severe aplastic anemia patients had their TCR repertoires deep-sequenced. Ficoll-Paque density gradient centrifugation was used to isolate peripheral blood mononuclear cells. Before DNA was extracted, CD4+ and CD8+ T cells were sorted using either FACS or magnetic beads. Study-wide findings and limitations: CD8+ Simpson's diversity did not differ significantly between patients and healthy controls (P=0.060). Roughly 30 CD8+ CDR3 sequences were found to be shared between patients and controls, but these sequences appeared to be highly expressed in patients and within the immunodominant clones of the patients.

The receptor's source is a human donor in good health. Sequencing was done on a sample of sorted CD4+, CD8+, or CD8+CD57+ T cells (not recorded which) from PBMCs. The sequence is built from TRBV10-3 and TRBJ1-5; TRBD1 matches 9 bases in the middle. The CDR3 here reads CAISAGTGNQPQHF. The DNA sequence follows: TGTGCCATCAGTGCCGGGACAGGGAACCAGCCCCAGCATTTT.